Shown below are 27 T cell receptor beta chains from a single sample sequenced in a study of PD-1 blockade in classical Hodgkin lymphoma. The method was immunoSEQ multiplex PCR; TCRdb's version includes in-frame clones alone and lacks a portion of them. This sample has about 110,000 clones, with about 88% found just once. Every patient was affected by relapse after autologous stem cell transplantation, while exposure to brentuximab vedotin was not uniform. Here the sequenced sample was peripheral blood mononuclear cells (PBMCs), taken before the second cycle of nivolumab. These receptors all come from a human donor with classical Hodgkin lymphoma.

V usage is TRBV19 and J usage is TRBJ1-2, with D unclear. The CDR3 is 14 amino acids. Trimming took off 3 bases at V and 0 bases at J, with 8 bases between the two ends. Germline V gene sequence: CDR1 LNHDA, CDR2 SQIVND (reference sequence). CDR3 nucleotide sequence: TGTGCCAGTAGTATCCGGGGTTCTAACTATGGCTACACCTTC. Translating gives CASSIRGSNYGYTF.

Notes on this clone: Other DNA sequences in this sample translate to the same CDR3. The chain uses TRBV19 and TRBJ1-1, with D possibly matching TRBD1 (5 bases). CDR3 length equals 13 residues. Per the germline V gene, CDR1 is LNHDA and CDR2 is SQIVND (reference sequence). Trimming cost V 3 bases and J 1 base, with 6 bases left between them. The CDR3 loop is CASSIGGNTEAFF. DNA of the CDR3: TGTGCCAGTAGTATCGGGGGGAACACTGAAGCTTTCTTT.

The chain links TRBV4-1 to TRBJ1-2; 8 nucleotides agree with TRBD1. CDR3 size: 13 residues. The V and J ends lost 2 bases and 8 bases, in that order; junction bases with no gene match: 4. CDR1 is MGHRA and CDR2 is YSYEKL in the germline V gene. CDR3 sequence: CASSQQGARGYTF. The DNA for the CDR3 is TGCGCCAGCAGCCAACAGGGGGCGCGGGGCTACACCTTC.

This clone was seen once. The chain combines TRBV19 with TRBJ2-5; D call uncertain. The CDR3 contains 14 residues. V was trimmed by 2 bases and J by 4 bases, leaving 11 bases between them. CDR1 and CDR2 (germline): LNHDA, SQIVND (reference sequence). This chain's CDR3 is CASSISSGGETQYF. The CDR3 coding sequence is TGTGCCAGTAGTATAAGTTCGGGTGGAGAGACCCAGTACTTC.

The chain employs TRBV5-6 and TRBJ1-2; unclear D gene. V shed 0 bases and J shed 4 bases, with 16 bases lying between them. This CDR3 is 16 amino acids long. Germline V lookup: CDR1 SGHDT, CDR2 YYEEEE. CDR3 sequence reads: CASSLALVPGTYGYTF. CDR3 bases: TGTGCCAGCAGCTTGGCCCTTGTCCCGGGAACCTATGGCTACACCTTC.

The V gene is TRBV30, the J gene TRBJ2-7; D is possibly TRBD1 (5 bases). Germline-derived CDR1 and CDR2 are GTSNPN and SVGIG (reference sequence). With 6 bases removed from V and 2 bases from J, the gap between germline ends came to 11 bases. The CDR3 runs to 12 residues. The CDR3 sequence is CACESGTYEQYF. The CDR3 DNA reads as TGTGCCTGCGAATCAGGGACCTACGAGCAGTACTTC.

The genes are TRBV2 and TRBJ2-5; D tentatively reads TRBD1 or TRBD2 (5 bases each). CDR3 size: 15 residues. Trimming cost V 6 bases and J 4 bases, with 18 bases left between them. CDR1 is SNHLY and CDR2 is FYNNEI in the germline V gene. The CDR3 DNA sequence: TGTGCCAGCAGCGGGACCTCCCTTGGCCCAGAGACCCAGTACTTC. It encodes CASSGTSLGPETQYF.

The V gene is TRBV5-4, the J gene TRBJ2-7; D is tentatively TRBD1 or TRBD2 (5 bases each). CDR1 and CDR2 from the germline V gene are SGHNT and YYREEE (reference sequence). The CDR3 runs to 14 residues. Trimming pared 0 bases from V and 3 bases from J, leaving 10 bases between. The CDR3 spells CASSLGGEIYEQYF. CDR3 in DNA: TGTGCCAGCAGCTTGGGAGGGGAAATCTACGAGCAGTACTTC.

The genes are TRBV4-3 and TRBJ1-5, with a weak D call TRBD1 (5 bases). CDR1 and CDR2 from the germline V gene are LGHNA and YSLEER. V gave up 0 bases and J gave up 2 bases, with 11 bases separating them. This CDR3 spans 16 amino acids. This CDR3 reads CASSQDPGKRNQPQHF. CDR3 bases: TGCGCCAGCAGCCAAGACCCAGGGAAACGCAATCAGCCCCAGCATTTT.

The CDR3 region has the DNA TGTGCCAGCAGCGTAGTAGATGGGAGAACGACAGATACGCAGTATTTT. It yields the protein CASSVVDGRTTDTQYF. This chain uses TRBV9 with TRBJ2-3, with D possibly being TRBD2 (5 bases). The CDR3 covers 16 residues. The V end lost 0 bases, the J end lost 3 bases, and 14 bases lay between the germline ends. CDR1 SGDLS and CDR2 YYNGEE come from the germline V gene. The full variable domain, in which reference TRBV9 and TRBJ2-3 provide the parts outside the CDR3, is DSGVTQTPKHLITATGQRVTLRCSPRSGDLSVYWYQQSLDQGLQFLIQYYNGEERAKGNILERFSAQQFPDLHSELNLSSLELGDSALYFCASSVVDGRTTDTQYFGPGTRLTVL.

This rearrangement joins TRBV7-9 to TRBJ2-5; TRBD2 is a possible D gene (7 bases). V shed 3 bases and J shed 4 bases, with 15 bases lying between them. From germline, CDR1 is SEHNR and CDR2 FQNEAQ (reference sequence). The CDR3 has 15 residues. CDR3 loop: CASSFSSGEGETQYF. The CDR3 DNA reads as TGTGCCAGCAGCTTCTCCTCAGGGGAGGGAGAGACCCAGTACTTC.

This chain joins TRBV7-9 and TRBJ2-1; D not resolved. The V end was cut by 5 bases, the J end by 8 bases, with 7 bases between. Germline V gene sequence: CDR1 SEHNR, CDR2 FQNEAQ (reference sequence). The CDR3 has 11 amino acids. Here the CDR3 DNA reads TGTGCCAGCAGCCCGATGCATGAGCAGTTCTTC. Its protein is CASSPMHEQFF.

The chain uses TRBV6-5 and TRBJ2-7; D is uncertain. V gave up 6 bases and J gave up 1 base, with 4 bases separating them. The CDR3 has 11 residues. CDR1 and CDR2 from the germline V gene are MNHEY and SVGAGI. The CDR3 DNA follows: TGTGCCAGCAGCGCTTCCTACGAGCAGTACTTC. Translation: CASSASYEQYF.

DNA of the CDR3: TGCGCCAGCAGCCCGGGGACCTGGGGTAATGAGCAGTTCTTC. This translates into CASSPGTWGNEQFF. The chain has TRBV5-1 and TRBJ2-1; perhaps D is TRBD1 or TRBD2 (5 bases each). Deletions cut 4 bases from V and 7 bases from J, with 15 bases between. The CDR3 sequence is 14 residues long. Looked up from germline, CDR1 is SGHRS and CDR2 is YFSETQ.

This clone was found once. The V gene is TRBV9, the J gene TRBJ1-2, with a possible D match to TRBD1 (5 bases). The CDR3 runs to 13 residues. V lost 4 bases and J lost 5, with 12 bases in between. Germline V gene sequence: CDR1 SGDLS, CDR2 YYNGEE. The CDR3 loop reads CASSNGGGYGYTF. The CDR3 region has the DNA TGTGCCAGCAGCAACGGTGGGGGGTATGGCTACACCTTC. The full variable domain, with the rest looked up from reference TRBV9 and TRBJ1-2, is DSGVTQTPKHLITATGQRVTLRCSPRSGDLSVYWYQQSLDQGLQFLIQYYNGEERAKGNILERFSAQQFPDLHSELNLSSLELGDSALYFCASSNGGGYGYTFGSGTRLTVV.

This clone was seen once. The V call is TRBV4-1, the J call TRBJ1-3; D is undetermined. Trimming removed 0 bases at V and 0 bases at J, with 15 bases between. Per the germline V gene, CDR1 is MGHRA and CDR2 is YSYEKL. The CDR3 runs 18 residues. The CDR3 loop reads CASSQEFLPRISGNTIYF. The CDR3 nucleotides are TGCGCCAGCAGCCAAGAGTTCTTACCCCGAATCTCTGGAAACACCATATATTTT.

The rearrangement joins TRBV28 to TRBJ1-2; tentative D call: TRBD1 (5 bases). Per germline, CDR1 MDHEN and CDR2 SYDVKM. Trimming removed 4 bases at V and 1 base at J, with 13 bases between. The CDR3 has 15 amino acids. The CDR3 region is CASSSRGDHNYGYTF. CDR3 nucleotide sequence: TGTGCCAGCAGTTCTAGGGGTGATCATAACTATGGCTACACCTTC.

V gene TRBV30 combines with J gene TRBJ1-5; D is ambiguous. Germline-derived CDR1 and CDR2 are GTSNPN and SVGIG (reference sequence). Trimming cost V 3 bases and J 0 bases, with 18 bases left between them. The CDR3 loop spans 17 amino acids. The DNA for the CDR3 is TGTGCCTGGAGCCTTGGTGGGCTGGGGTATAGCAATCAGCCCCAGCATTTT. Its protein is CAWSLGGLGYSNQPQHF.

This clone occurred a few times. This chain links TRBV29-1 with TRBJ2-1; 15 nucleotides agree with TRBD2. Trimming removed 6 bases from V and 7 bases from J; junction bases left unmatched: 13. The CDR3 totals 17 residues. CDR1 and CDR2 (germline): SQVTM, ANQGSEA. In DNA form, the CDR3 reads TGCAGCGTCGCCGGACTAGCGGGAGGGCATAGGGGGAATGAGCAGTTCTTC. Amino acids: CSVAGLAGGHRGNEQFF.

This chain joins TRBV27 and TRBJ2-7; D may be TRBD1 or TRBD2 (5 bases each). This CDR3 is 12 amino acids long. V gave up 2 bases and J gave up 7 bases, with 9 bases separating them. Germline V CDR1 and CDR2: MNHEY, SMNVEV (reference sequence). CDR3 DNA: TGTGCCAGCAGTTTAGGGTGGGGGGAGCAGTACTTC. Translated, it gives CASSLGWGEQYF.

V gene TRBV6-5 combines with J gene TRBJ2-7; 10 bases agree with TRBD2. Germline-derived CDR1 and CDR2 are MNHEY and SVGAGI. The CDR3 loop spans 15 amino acids. The junction had 9 bases not matched to a gene; V was cut back by 7 bases and J by 3 bases. The CDR3 nucleotides are TGTGCCAGCAAAAACGGACTAGCGGACCACTACGAGCAGTACTTC. It yields the protein CASKNGLADHYEQYF.

The chain has TRBV14 and TRBJ2-1; no reliable D call. V lost 1 base, J lost 2 bases, and 3 bases lay in between. The length of the CDR3 is 13 residues. CDR1 and CDR2 (germline): SGHDN, FVKESK. The CDR3 nucleotides are TGTGCCAGCAGCCAAGGGGCCTACAATGAGCAGTTCTTC. Translated, it gives CASSQGAYNEQFF.

The chain has TRBV28 and TRBJ1-2; 7 bases map to TRBD1. This CDR3 contains 14 residues. CDR1 is MDHEN and CDR2 is SYDVKM in the germline V gene. Trimming cost V 3 bases and J 7 bases; bases outside gene matches: 8. The CDR3 nucleotides are TGTGCCAGCAGTTTGACAGGGAGAGGCTTTGGCTACACCTTC. Its translation: CASSLTGRGFGYTF.

This clone was seen a single time. The J gene is TRBJ1-1, the V gene TRBV15, with no clear D. V shed 0 bases and J shed 9 bases, with 11 bases lying between them. The CDR3 contains 13 residues. The germline CDR1 and CDR2 sequences are LNHNV and YYDKDF (reference sequence). The CDR3 is CATSRDRAAQAFF. CDR3 in DNA: TGTGCCACCAGCAGAGATCGGGCGGCCCAAGCTTTCTTT.

The chain combines TRBV19 with TRBJ1-2, with D unclear. CDR3 size: 9 residues. Trimming took 4 bases from V and 12 from J, leaving 6 bases between them. The germline V gene has CDR1 LNHDA and CDR2 SQIVND (reference sequence). CDR3 protein: CASSTRDTF. In nucleotides, the CDR3 is TGTGCCAGTAGTACTCGGGACACCTTC.

This sequence joins TRBV28 and TRBJ1-3; D call uncertain. Trimming cost V 7 bases and J 4 bases, with 2 bases left between them. This CDR3 spans 10 amino acids. From germline, CDR1 is MDHEN and CDR2 SYDVKM. CDR3 region: CASIGNTIYF. In DNA form, the CDR3 reads TGTGCCAGCATCGGAAACACCATATATTTT.

As to this clone: At the DNA level, this CDR3 is encoded by other sequences in the same sample as well. The chain carries TRBV10-3 and TRBJ1-1, with TRBD1 as a possible D gene (6 bases). Trimming took 2 bases from V and 1 from J, leaving 8 bases between them. The germline CDR1 and CDR2 sequences are ENHRY and SYGVKD. The CDR3 covers 14 residues. The CDR3 sequence: CAISERGGNTEAFF. Here the CDR3 DNA reads TGTGCCATCAGTGAGAGGGGGGGGAACACTGAAGCTTTCTTT.